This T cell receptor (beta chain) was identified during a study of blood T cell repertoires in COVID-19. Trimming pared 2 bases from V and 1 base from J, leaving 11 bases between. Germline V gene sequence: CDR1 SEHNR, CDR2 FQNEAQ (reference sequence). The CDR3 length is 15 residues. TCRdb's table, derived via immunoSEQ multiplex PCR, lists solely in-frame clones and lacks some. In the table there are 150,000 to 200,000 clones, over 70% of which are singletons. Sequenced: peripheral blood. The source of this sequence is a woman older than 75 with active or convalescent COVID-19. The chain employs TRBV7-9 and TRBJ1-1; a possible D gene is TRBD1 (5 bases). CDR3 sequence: CASSLSGLGNTEAFF. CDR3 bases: TGTGCCAGCAGCTTATCAGGGTTGGGGAACACTGAAGCTTTCTTT.